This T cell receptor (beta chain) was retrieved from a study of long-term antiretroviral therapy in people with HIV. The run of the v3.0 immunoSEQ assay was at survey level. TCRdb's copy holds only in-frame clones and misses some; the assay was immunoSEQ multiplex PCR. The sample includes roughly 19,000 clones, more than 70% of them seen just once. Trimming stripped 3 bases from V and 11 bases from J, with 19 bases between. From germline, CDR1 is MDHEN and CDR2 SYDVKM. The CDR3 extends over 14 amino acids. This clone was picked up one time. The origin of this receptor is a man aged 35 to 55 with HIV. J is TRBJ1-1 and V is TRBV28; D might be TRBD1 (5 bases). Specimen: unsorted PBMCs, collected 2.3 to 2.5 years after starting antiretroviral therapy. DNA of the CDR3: TGTGCCAGCAGTTTGAGAGGTCCCGAAGGGGTCGCTTTCTTT. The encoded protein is CASSLRGPEGVAFF.